The 32 T cell receptor beta chains presented below share a single source sample, sequenced in a study of control samples from healthy donors and cancer patients. The method was immunoSEQ multiplex PCR; TCRdb's version includes in-frame clones alone and lacks a portion of them. The table shows approximately 70,000 clones, with around 87% occurring only once. Material for sequencing was PBMCs. All receptors derive from a woman aged 45-65 years with head and neck cancer.

This rearrangement joins TRBV7-8 to TRBJ1-1; 9 bases are a match to TRBD1. With V trimmed by 5 bases and J by 5 bases, 6 bases remained unmatched. The CDR3 loop spans 14 amino acids. CDR1 is SGHVS, CDR2 FQNEAQ, per germline. The CDR3 nucleotides read TGTGCCAGCAGCCCCGTGACAGGGGGGACTGAAGCTTTCTTT. Translating it yields CASSPVTGGTEAFF. The variable domain in full, completed from reference TRBV7-8 and TRBJ1-1, reads GAGVSQSPRYKVAKRGQDVALRCDPISGHVSLFWYQQALGQGPEFLTYFQNEAQLDKSGLPSDRFFAERPEGSVSTLKIQRTQQEDSAVYLCASSPVTGGTEAFFGQGTRLTVV.

This chain links TRBV5-4 with TRBJ1-1; D is possibly TRBD1 (5 bases). Germline CDR1 reads SGHNT; CDR2 reads YYREEE (reference sequence). CDR3 length equals 13 residues. Trimming removed 2 bases from V and 7 bases from J, with 12 bases in between. Here the CDR3 reads CASSFPGTFEAFF. CDR3 coding DNA: TGTGCCAGCAGCTTCCCCGGGACGTTTGAAGCTTTCTTT.

The chain has TRBV19 and TRBJ2-1; D is possibly TRBD1 or TRBD2 (7 bases each). Trimming took off 1 base at V and 7 bases at J, with 14 bases between the two ends. CDR1 is LNHDA, CDR2 SQIVND, per germline (reference sequence). This CDR3 is 15 amino acids long. The CDR3 spells CASSIGQGGRNEQFF. The CDR3 DNA follows: TGTGCCAGTAGTATAGGTCAGGGGGGGCGGAATGAGCAGTTCTTC.

The gene calls are TRBV5-1 and TRBJ2-7; D might be TRBD2 (8 bases). CDR3 length equals 16 residues. V gave up 6 bases and J gave up 5 bases, with 24 bases separating them. The germline gives CDR1 SGHRS, CDR2 YFSETQ. CDR3: CASTHRDSGRGNEQYF. CDR3 bases: TGCGCCAGCACCCACCGGGACAGCGGGAGAGGCAACGAGCAGTACTTC.

The chain joins TRBV28 to TRBJ2-7; 7 bases map to TRBD2. There are 15 residues in the CDR3. Germline V lookup: CDR1 MDHEN, CDR2 SYDVKM. The ends lost 7 bases at V and 7 bases at J; junction bases unmatched: 16. CDR3 coding DNA: TGTGCCAGCACCCCGGGGGGACGACAAGGGAGGGAGCAGTACTTC. This translates into CASTPGGRQGREQYF.

This chain uses TRBV30 with TRBJ1-6; D may be TRBD1 (6 bases). V lost 2 bases and J 7 bases, leaving 15 bases between the germline ends. The CDR3 runs 15 residues. Per the germline V gene, CDR1 is GTSNPN and CDR2 is SVGIG (reference sequence). The CDR3 is CAWSLAGVGNSPLHF. The DNA for the CDR3 is TGTGCCTGGAGTCTCGCAGGGGTCGGGAATTCACCCCTCCACTTT.

This clone was observed a single time. The sample has other DNA sequences that encode this CDR3 too. This chain joins TRBV6-5 and TRBJ1-2, with TRBD1 as a possible D gene (5 bases). CDR3 length: 12 amino acids. Germline assignment: CDR1 MNHEY and CDR2 SVGAGI. V was clipped by 5 bases and J by 4 bases, with 8 bases between them. DNA of the CDR3: TGTGCCAGCAGTCCCCAGGGCTATGGCTACACCTTC. This codes for CASSPQGYGYTF.

With respect to this clone: One end of the junction is discordant with germline, which a read error may explain. CDR3 in DNA: TGTGCCAGCAGCGAAGAGGGAGCCAAAAACATTCAGTACTTC. This sequence encodes CASSEEGAKNIQYF. This sequence joins TRBV4-2 and TRBJ2-4, with a weak D call TRBD2 (5 bases). This CDR3 has 14 amino acids. The germline V gene encodes CDR1 LGHNA and CDR2 YNFKEQ.

V usage is TRBV4-1 and J usage is TRBJ2-7, with TRBD1 matching over 10 bases. This CDR3 spans 16 amino acids. The germline CDR1 and CDR2 sequences are MGHRA and YSYEKL. V shed 0 bases and J 2 bases; nucleotides not matched to a gene: 4. CDR3 nucleotide sequence: TGCGCCAGCAGCCAAGATTCGGGGACAGGGGCCTACGAGCAGTACTTC. Its protein is CASSQDSGTGAYEQYF.

This clone came up once. This chain joins TRBV3-1 (or the pseudogene TRBV3-2) and TRBJ2-3, with D maybe TRBD2 (7 bases). This CDR3 has 16 amino acids. In germline, CDR1 is LGHDT, CDR2 YNNKEL (reference sequence). V gave up 4 bases and J gave up 0 bases, with 14 bases separating them. Written as DNA, the CDR3 is TGTGCCAGCAGCCGGGCGGGGGCCCCTAGCACAGATACGCAGTATTTT. This gives the protein CASSRAGAPSTDTQYF.

The count of this clone is one. The CDR3 bases are TGTGCCAGCAGTCGCCTTCAGGACCCCTCGATTTGGTACTTC. Translated: CASSRLQDPSIWYF. The chain has TRBV6-2 or TRBV6-3 and TRBJ2-7; D ambiguous. This CDR3 is built from 14 residues. The germline CDR1 and CDR2 sequences are MNHEY and SVGEGT. V lost 5 bases and J lost 12, with 23 bases in between.

Concerning this clone itself: Other DNA sequences in this specimen translate into the identical CDR3. The CDR3 reads CASSSGLAGVYEQYF. Here the CDR3 DNA reads TGCGCCAGCAGCTCGGGACTAGCGGGGGTTTACGAGCAGTACTTC. This rearrangement joins TRBV5-1 to TRBJ2-7; TRBD2 agrees at 14 bases. CDR3 length equals 15 residues. The V gene end was trimmed by 3 bases and the J gene end by 4 bases; junction bases not matched to a gene: 3. Germline CDR1 is SGHRS and CDR2 is YFSETQ.

The chain joins TRBV7-2 to TRBJ2-2; D unresolved. V lost 2 bases and J lost 3, with 4 bases in between. This CDR3 is built from 13 residues. Per germline, CDR1 SGHTA and CDR2 FQGNSA. This CDR3 is CASSLYDTGELFF. CDR3 sequence (DNA): TGTGCCAGCAGCTTATACGACACCGGGGAGCTGTTTTTT.

The chain carries TRBV7-8 and TRBJ2-2; a possible D gene is TRBD2 (7 bases). The V end was cut by 1 base, the J end by 2 bases, with 11 bases between. The CDR3 runs to 16 residues. Germline loops: CDR1 SGHVS, CDR2 FQNEAQ. This chain's CDR3 is CASSLVGGGNTGELFF. The DNA for the CDR3 is TGTGCCAGCAGCTTAGTTGGCGGGGGCAACACCGGGGAGCTGTTTTTT.

This chain connects TRBV24-1 to TRBJ2-4; 7 nucleotides align to TRBD1. Germline loops: CDR1 KGHDR, CDR2 SFDVKD. With 3 bases clipped from V and 5 bases from J, the junction kept 9 bases outside the gene matches. The CDR3 consists of 16 residues. In DNA, the CDR3 is TGTGCCACCAGTGATGGCCGACAGGGCTGGGAAAACATTCAGTACTTC. Amino acids: CATSDGRQGWENIQYF.

The chain combines TRBV7-9 with TRBJ1-4; D is ambiguous. The V end was cut by 5 bases, the J end by 7 bases, with 2 bases between. Germline V lookup: CDR1 SEHNR, CDR2 FQNEAQ (reference sequence). The CDR3 covers 10 residues. CDR3 sequence: CASSREKLFF. In DNA form, the CDR3 reads TGTGCCAGCAGCCGTGAAAAACTGTTTTTT. Filled out from reference TRBV7-9 and TRBJ1-4, the complete variable domain reads DTGVSQNPRHKITKRGQNVTFRCDPISEHNRLYWYRQTLGQGPEFLTYFQNEAQLEKSRLLSDRFSAERPKGSFSTLEIQRTEQGDSAMYLCASSREKLFFGSGTQLSVL.

The rearrangement links TRBV3-1 (or the pseudogene TRBV3-2) to TRBJ1-1, with D maybe TRBD1 (5 bases). Germline V CDR1 and CDR2: LGHDT, YNNKEL (reference sequence). Between the trimmed V and J ends, which lost 1 base and 5 bases, there was a span of 14 bases. CDR3 length: 15 residues. CDR3 sequence reads: CASSQAAGKNTEAFF. CDR3 nucleotide sequence: TGTGCCAGCAGCCAAGCCGCAGGGAAGAATACTGAAGCTTTCTTT.

The chain joins TRBV11-2 to TRBJ2-3, with TRBD2 identical over 11 bases. Germline CDR1 SGHAT, CDR2 FQNNGV. The J segment lost 0 bases and the V segment lost 0 bases, leaving 5 bases of the junction unmatched. CDR3 length equals 18 residues. The CDR3: CASSLEGLAVNSTDTQYF. In DNA, the CDR3 is TGTGCCAGCAGCTTAGAGGGACTAGCGGTCAATAGCACAGATACGCAGTATTTT.

V gene TRBV5-1 combines with J gene TRBJ1-2, with 7 nucleotides matching TRBD1. V lost 4 bases, J lost 0 bases, and 6 bases stayed unmatched. Germline V gene sequence: CDR1 SGHRS, CDR2 YFSETQ. The CDR3 sequence is 15 residues long. The CDR3 is CASSPNRGSNYGYTF. The CDR3 bases are TGCGCCAGCAGCCCGAACAGGGGTTCTAACTATGGCTACACCTTC.

The V and J genes are TRBV5-1 and TRBJ2-2; D remains ambiguous. Germline V gives CDR1 SGHRS, CDR2 YFSETQ. Trimming stripped 4 bases from V and 1 base from J, with 11 bases between. The CDR3 runs to 15 residues. CDR3 nucleotide sequence: TGCGCCAGCAGCCCCGGACGGTTGAACACCGGGGAGCTGTTTTTT. It specifies CASSPGRLNTGELFF.

In this sample, this clone turned up a few times. V is TRBV5-1 and J is TRBJ2-6, with 7 nucleotides matching TRBD1. V lost 0 bases and J lost 0; bases outside the gene matches: 0. Germline V gene lookup returns CDR1 SGHRS and CDR2 YFSETQ. The CDR3 has 16 amino acids. The CDR3: CASSLGDSSGANVLTF. The CDR3 DNA is TGCGCCAGCAGCTTGGGGGACAGCTCTGGGGCCAACGTCCTGACTTTC.

The CDR3 sequence is CASSQGTQIYGYTF. The CDR3 DNA follows: TGTGCCAGCAGCCAAGGAACACAGATCTATGGCTACACCTTC. The chain couples TRBV4-2 to TRBJ1-2; D not resolved. The CDR3 runs to 14 residues. Germline CDR1 is LGHNA and CDR2 is YNFKEQ. V was clipped by 1 base and J by 4 bases, with 10 bases between them.

This sequence joins TRBV5-1 and TRBJ2-5, with no clear D. V lost 3 bases to trimming and J lost 0 bases, with 3 bases between them. This CDR3 has 12 amino acids. The germline V gene encodes CDR1 SGHRS and CDR2 YFSETQ. The CDR3 here is CASSSNQETQYF. CDR3 DNA sequence: TGCGCCAGCAGCTCCAACCAAGAGACCCAGTACTTC.

This clone turned up a few times. This chain uses TRBV28 with TRBJ2-7, with 8 bases fitting TRBD1. Trimming cost V 5 bases and J 5 bases; bases outside gene matches: 11. The germline V gene has CDR1 MDHEN and CDR2 SYDVKM. CDR3 size: 15 residues. CDR3 residues: CASSGQGDGMDEQYF. CDR3 bases: TGTGCCAGCAGTGGACAGGGTGATGGAATGGACGAGCAGTACTTC.

This rearrangement joins TRBV2 to TRBJ2-5, with 8 nucleotides matching TRBD1. The CDR3 consists of 13 residues. Germline V gene lookup returns CDR1 SNHLY and CDR2 FYNNEI. V lost 5 bases and J lost 4; bases outside the gene matches: 3. The CDR3, as DNA: TGTGCCAGCAGTATACAGGGGGGAGAGACCCAGTACTTC. This gives the protein CASSIQGGETQYF.

This clone was seen once. The chain combines TRBV6-1 with TRBJ1-2; tentatively, D is TRBD1 (5 bases). CDR1 is MNHNS and CDR2 is SASEGT in the germline V gene. V gave up 1 base and J gave up 7 bases, with 19 bases separating them. CDR3 length: 16 residues. DNA for the CDR3: TGTGCCAGCAGTGAAGGAATGTCGGCAGGGCGAATTGGCTACACCTTC. Residues: CASSEGMSAGRIGYTF.

The chain has TRBV9 and TRBJ1-4; D is perhaps TRBD1 (5 bases). V was cut by 0 bases and J by 6 bases, with 15 bases left in between. The CDR3 loop spans 16 amino acids. CDR1 is SGDLS, CDR2 YYNGEE, per germline. The CDR3 region has the DNA TGTGCCAGCAGCGTAGGACTCAGGGAAGGCGATGAAAAACTGTTTTTT. Translated, it gives CASSVGLREGDEKLFF.

V and J are TRBV5-1 and TRBJ1-2; possible D gene TRBD1, 6 bases. Trimming cost V 1 base and J 5 bases, with 18 bases left between them. From germline, CDR1 is SGHRS and CDR2 YFSETQ. The CDR3 is 16 amino acids. The CDR3 here is CASSLTSPGHRYGYTF. CDR3 DNA sequence: TGCGCCAGCAGCTTGACATCCCCGGGACATCGGTATGGCTACACCTTC.

The gene calls are TRBV13 and TRBJ1-6; D is possibly TRBD1 (5 bases). Germline V gives CDR1 PRHDT, CDR2 FYEKMQ (reference sequence). The CDR3 runs to 16 residues. Trimming cost V 0 bases and J 9 bases, with 15 bases left between them. The CDR3 nucleotides are TGTGCCAGCAGCTTAGGTGCCGGGCAGGGTGGTTCACCCCTCCACTTT. It translates to CASSLGAGQGGSPLHF.

The chain combines TRBV19 with TRBJ1-1; tentatively, D is TRBD1 (6 bases). Trimming stripped 6 bases from V and 2 bases from J, with 16 bases between. The CDR3 extends over 15 amino acids. Germline CDR1 and CDR2: LNHDA and SQIVND (reference sequence). CDR3 protein: CASRHLDRSNTEAFF. The CDR3 DNA sequence: TGTGCCAGTAGGCACTTGGACAGAAGTAACACTGAAGCTTTCTTT.

The chain couples TRBV27 to TRBJ2-7; D unclear. Germline V gene sequence: CDR1 MNHEY, CDR2 SMNVEV (reference sequence). The germline V and J ends were trimmed by 5 bases and 1 base, with 9 bases remaining between them. The CDR3 spans 13 residues. The CDR3 DNA is TGTGCCAGCAGTCCGACGTCTTCCTACGAGCAGTACTTC. Its protein is CASSPTSSYEQYF.

The CDR3 DNA follows: TGTGCCAGCAGCGCCCCTGTGGACAGGGGCACCGGGGAGCTGTTTTTT. As protein: CASSAPVDRGTGELFF. J is TRBJ2-2 and V is TRBV5-4, with TRBD1 identical over 9 bases. The J segment lost 4 bases and the V segment lost 4 bases, leaving 8 bases of the junction unmatched. CDR3 length: 16 residues. Germline V CDR1 and CDR2: SGHNT, YYREEE (reference sequence). Filled out from reference TRBV5-4 and TRBJ2-2, the complete variable domain reads ETGVTQSPTHLIKTRGQQVTLRCSSQSGHNTVSWYQQALGQGPQFIFQYYREEENGRGNFPPRFSGLQFPNYSSELNVNALELDDSALYLCASSAPVDRGTGELFFGEGSRLTVL.